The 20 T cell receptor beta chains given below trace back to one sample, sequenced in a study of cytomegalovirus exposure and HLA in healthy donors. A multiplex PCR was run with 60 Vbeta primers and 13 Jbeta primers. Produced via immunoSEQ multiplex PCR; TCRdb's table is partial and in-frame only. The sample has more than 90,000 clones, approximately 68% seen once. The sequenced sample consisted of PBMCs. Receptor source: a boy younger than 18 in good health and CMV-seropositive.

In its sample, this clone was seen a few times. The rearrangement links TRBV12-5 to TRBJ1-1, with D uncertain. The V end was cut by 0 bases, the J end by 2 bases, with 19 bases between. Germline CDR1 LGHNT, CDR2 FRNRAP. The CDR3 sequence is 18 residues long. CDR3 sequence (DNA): TGTGCTAGTGGTTTGGTGAGGGATAGGAGATCTTCCAACACTGAAGCTTTCTTT. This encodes CASGLVRDRRSSNTEAFF. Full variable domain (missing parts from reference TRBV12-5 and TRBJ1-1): DARVTQTPRHKVTEMGQEVTMRCQPILGHNTVFWYRQTMMQGLELLAYFRNRAPLDDSGMPKDRFSAEMPDATLATLKIQPSEPRDSAVYFCASGLVRDRRSSNTEAFFGQGTRLTVV.

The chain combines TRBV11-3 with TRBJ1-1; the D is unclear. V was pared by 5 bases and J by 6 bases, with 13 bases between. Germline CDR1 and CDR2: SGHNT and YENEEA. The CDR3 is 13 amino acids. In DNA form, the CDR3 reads TGTGCCAGCAGCAAAGATATGGGCGCTGAAGCTTTCTTT. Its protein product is CASSKDMGAEAFF.

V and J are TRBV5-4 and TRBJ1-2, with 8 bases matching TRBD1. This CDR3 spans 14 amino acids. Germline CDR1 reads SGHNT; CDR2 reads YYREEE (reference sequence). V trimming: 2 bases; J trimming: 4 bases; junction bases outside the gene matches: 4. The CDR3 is CASSFGQGGYGYTF. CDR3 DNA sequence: TGTGCCAGCAGCTTTGGACAGGGAGGCTATGGCTACACCTTC. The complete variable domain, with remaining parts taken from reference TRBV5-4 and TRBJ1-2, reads ETGVTQSPTHLIKTRGQQVTLRCSSQSGHNTVSWYQQALGQGPQFIFQYYREEENGRGNFPPRFSGLQFPNYSSELNVNALELDDSALYLCASSFGQGGYGYTFGSGTRLTVV.

CDR3 residues: CASSHPDLAGAPYEQYF. DNA for the CDR3: TGCGCCAGCAGCCATCCCGATCTAGCGGGCGCACCCTACGAGCAGTACTTC. V is TRBV4-1 and J is TRBJ2-7, with 8 positions matching TRBD2. Per the germline V gene, CDR1 is MGHRA and CDR2 is YSYEKL. V gave up 3 bases and J gave up 2 bases; unmatched junction bases: 12. This CDR3 has 17 residues.

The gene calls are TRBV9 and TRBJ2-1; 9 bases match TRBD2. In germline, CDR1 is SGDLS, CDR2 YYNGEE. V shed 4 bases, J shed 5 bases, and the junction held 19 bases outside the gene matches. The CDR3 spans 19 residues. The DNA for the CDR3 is TGTGCCAGCAGCCCCCGTTTGGGTAGCGGGAGTTTCCCACACAATGAGCAGTTCTTC. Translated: CASSPRLGSGSFPHNEQFF. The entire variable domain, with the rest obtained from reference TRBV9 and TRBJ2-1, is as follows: DSGVTQTPKHLITATGQRVTLRCSPRSGDLSVYWYQQSLDQGLQFLIQYYNGEERAKGNILERFSAQQFPDLHSELNLSSLELGDSALYFCASSPRLGSGSFPHNEQFFGPGTRLTVL.

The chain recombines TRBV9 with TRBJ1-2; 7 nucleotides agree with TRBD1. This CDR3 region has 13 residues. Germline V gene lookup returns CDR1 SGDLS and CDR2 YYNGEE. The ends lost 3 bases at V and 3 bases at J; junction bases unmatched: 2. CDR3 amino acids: CASSADRYYGYTF. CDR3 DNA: TGTGCCAGCAGCGCGGACAGGTACTATGGCTACACCTTC.

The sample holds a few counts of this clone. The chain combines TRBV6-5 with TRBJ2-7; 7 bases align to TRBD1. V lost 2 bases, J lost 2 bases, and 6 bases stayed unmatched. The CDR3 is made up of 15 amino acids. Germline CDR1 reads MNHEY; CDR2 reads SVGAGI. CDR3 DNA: TGTGCCAGCAGTTACGAGGGGCAGGGGGCCTACGAGCAGTACTTC. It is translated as CASSYEGQGAYEQYF.

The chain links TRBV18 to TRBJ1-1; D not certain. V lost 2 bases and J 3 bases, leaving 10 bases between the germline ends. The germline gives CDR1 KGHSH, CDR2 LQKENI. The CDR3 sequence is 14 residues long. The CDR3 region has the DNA TGTGCCAGCTCACCAAAGGTAGACTACACTGAAGCTTTCTTT. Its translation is CASSPKVDYTEAFF.

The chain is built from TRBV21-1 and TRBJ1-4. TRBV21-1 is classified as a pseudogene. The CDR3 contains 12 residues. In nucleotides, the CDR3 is TGTGCCAGCAGCAATCCAAGGAGGAAACTGTTTTTT. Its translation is CASSNPRRKLFF.

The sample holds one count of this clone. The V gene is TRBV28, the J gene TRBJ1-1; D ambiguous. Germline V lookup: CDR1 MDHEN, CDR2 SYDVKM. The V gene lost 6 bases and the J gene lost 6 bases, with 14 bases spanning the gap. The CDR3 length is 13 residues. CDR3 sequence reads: CASSQAQFPEAFF. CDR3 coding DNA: TGTGCCAGCAGCCAGGCGCAGTTTCCTGAAGCTTTCTTT.

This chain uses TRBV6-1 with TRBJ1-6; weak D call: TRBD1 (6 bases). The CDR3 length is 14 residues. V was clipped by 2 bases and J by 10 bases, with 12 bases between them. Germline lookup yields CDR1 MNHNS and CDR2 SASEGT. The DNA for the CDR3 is TGTGCCAGCAGTGAACGGGGGGCCCAGTCACCCCTCCACTTT. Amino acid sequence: CASSERGAQSPLHF.

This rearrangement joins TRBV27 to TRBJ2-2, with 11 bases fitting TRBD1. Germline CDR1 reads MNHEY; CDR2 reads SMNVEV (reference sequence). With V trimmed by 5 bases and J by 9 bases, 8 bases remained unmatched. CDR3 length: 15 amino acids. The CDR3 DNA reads TGTGCCAGCAGTGGCCGGGACAGGGGGATGAGGGAGCTGTTTTTT. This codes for CASSGRDRGMRELFF.

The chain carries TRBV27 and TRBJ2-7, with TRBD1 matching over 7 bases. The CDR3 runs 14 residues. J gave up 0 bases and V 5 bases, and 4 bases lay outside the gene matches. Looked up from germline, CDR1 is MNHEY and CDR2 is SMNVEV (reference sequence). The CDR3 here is CASSRQGISYEQYF. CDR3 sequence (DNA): TGTGCCAGCAGTCGACAGGGAATCTCCTACGAGCAGTACTTC.

The CDR3 sequence: CASSLAGGPSEQYF. The CDR3 region has the DNA TGTGCCAGCAGCTTAGCGGGGGGGCCGAGCGAGCAGTACTTC. V and J are TRBV7-9 and TRBJ2-7, with D perhaps TRBD2 (7 bases). The length of the CDR3 is 14 residues. With 0 bases removed from V and 6 bases from J, the gap between germline ends came to 12 bases. Germline assignment: CDR1 SEHNR and CDR2 FQNEAQ (reference sequence).

Written as DNA, the CDR3 is TGCGCCAGCAGCACAGGACAGGTTTCGATCCACGAGCAGTACTTC. This gives the protein CASSTGQVSIHEQYF. This chain joins TRBV5-1 and TRBJ2-7; 7 nucleotides align to TRBD1. Germline CDR1 is SGHRS and CDR2 is YFSETQ. The CDR3 extends over 15 amino acids. Unmatched junction bases numbered 12, after V lost 4 bases and J lost 5 bases.

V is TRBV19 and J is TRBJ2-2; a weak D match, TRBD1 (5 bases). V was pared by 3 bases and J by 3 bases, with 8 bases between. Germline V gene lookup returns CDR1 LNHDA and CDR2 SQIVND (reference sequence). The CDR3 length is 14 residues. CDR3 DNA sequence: TGTGCCAGTAGTATGGGGCCGTACACCGGGGAGCTGTTTTTT. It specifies CASSMGPYTGELFF.

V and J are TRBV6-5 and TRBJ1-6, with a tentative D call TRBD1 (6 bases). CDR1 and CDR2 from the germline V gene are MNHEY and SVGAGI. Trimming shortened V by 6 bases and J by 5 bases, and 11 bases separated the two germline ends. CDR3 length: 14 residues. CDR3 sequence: CASRRQADNSPLHF. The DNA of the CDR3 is TGTGCCAGCAGGCGACAGGCGGATAATTCACCCCTCCACTTT.

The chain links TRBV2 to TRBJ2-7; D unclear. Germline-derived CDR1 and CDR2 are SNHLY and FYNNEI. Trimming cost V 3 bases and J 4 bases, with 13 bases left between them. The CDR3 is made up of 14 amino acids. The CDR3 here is CASSDGFPTYEQYF. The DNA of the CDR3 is TGTGCCAGCAGTGACGGGTTCCCAACTTACGAGCAGTACTTC.

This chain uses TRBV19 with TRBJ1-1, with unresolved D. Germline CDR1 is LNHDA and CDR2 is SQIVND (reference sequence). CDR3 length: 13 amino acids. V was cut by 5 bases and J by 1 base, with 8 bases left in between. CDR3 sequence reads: CASSFGRNTEAFF. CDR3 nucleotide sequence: TGTGCCAGTAGTTTTGGGAGGAACACTGAAGCTTTCTTT.

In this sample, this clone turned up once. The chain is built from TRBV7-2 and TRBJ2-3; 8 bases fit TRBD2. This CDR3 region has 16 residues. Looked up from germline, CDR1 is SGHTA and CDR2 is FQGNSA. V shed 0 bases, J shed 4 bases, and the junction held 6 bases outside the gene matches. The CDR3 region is CASSLALPGGADTQYF. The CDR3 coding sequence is TGTGCCAGCAGCTTAGCGTTACCGGGAGGGGCAGATACGCAGTATTTT.